This TCR beta chain is drawn from a study of blood T cell repertoires in COVID-19. The germline V gene encodes CDR1 PRHDT and CDR2 FYEKMQ (reference sequence). This CDR3 has 13 amino acids. Losses at the gene ends were 2 bases for V and 4 bases for J; bases not matched to a gene: 2. Sequenced by immunoSEQ multiplex PCR; TCRdb stores in-frame clones only, minus some. The top ten hold roughly a quarter of the sample, which has some 110,000 clones, more than 75% seen once. V gene TRBV13 combines with J gene TRBJ2-7, with 7 bases that match TRBD1. Sequenced: peripheral blood. This sequence originates from a man between 60 and 70 years old with acute or convalescent COVID-19. Here the CDR3 reads CASSLNRGYEQYF. CDR3 DNA: TGTGCCAGCAGCTTAAACAGGGGATACGAGCAGTACTTC. The full variable domain, rest sourced from reference TRBV13 and TRBJ2-7, is AAGVIQSPRHLIKEKRETATLKCYPIPRHDTVYWYQQGPGQDPQFLISFYEKMQSDKGSIPDRFSAQQFSDYHSELNMSSLELGDSALYFCASSLNRGYEQYFGPGTRLTVT.